These T cell receptor beta chains were read from a single sample in a study of CD8 T cells in ankylosing spondylitis. Each CDR3 protein is one row after TCRdb ran MiXCR on the 5' RACE reads. The data show about 92,000 distinct CDR3 sequences, 8.5% to 9% seen once. Material for sequencing was blood, either unsorted or a sorted T cell fraction (not recorded which). These receptors all stem from a male donor with ankylosing spondylitis or in good health (not recorded which). The CDR3 runs from the conserved cysteine through the conserved F or W. The D gene is left open where the match is weak. A clone size is listed for some rows: how often the clone was seen (once, few, many), or a class if it is expanded.

size,V,D,J,CDR3,DNA
many,TRBV29-1,-,TRBJ2-3,CSVTDYTDTQYF,TGCAGCGTTACTGACTACACAGATACGCAGTATTTT
-,TRBV19,-,TRBJ1-1,CASSIQGLSDTEAFF,TGTGCCAGTAGTATCCAGGGACTGAGCGACACTGAAGCTTTCTTT
many,TRBV12-3/TRBV12-4,-,TRBJ1-4,CASSLSAGRATNEKLFF,TGTGCCAGCAGTTTATCGGCAGGGAGGGCAACTAATGAAAAACTGTTTTTT
many,TRBV12-3/TRBV12-4,TRBD1,TRBJ2-7,CASSKDRGQIDEQYF,TGTGCCAGCAGTAAGGACAGGGGGCAGATTGACGAGCAGTACTTC
-,TRBV7-9,TRBD1,TRBJ1-1,CASRTGMSTEAFF,TGTGCCAGCAGGACAGGGATGAGCACTGAAGCTTTCTTT
many,TRBV3-1,-,TRBJ2-2,CASSHRHLNTGELFF,TGTGCCAGCAGCCATAGACACCTTAACACCGGGGAGCTGTTTTTT
few,TRBV5-6,-,TRBJ2-3,CASSAGGGTGTDTQYF,TGTGCCAGCAGCGCAGGGGGGGGAACCGGCACAGATACGCAGTATTTT
-,TRBV7-2,-,TRBJ2-3,CASSLGGNLDTQYF,TGTGCCAGCAGCTTAGGGGGTAACTTAGATACGCAGTATTTT
many,TRBV20-1,-,TRBJ2-3,CSARSVVGSQSTDTQYF,TGCAGTGCTAGGTCGGTTGTGGGTAGCCAGAGCACAGATACGCAGTATTTT
many,TRBV7-3,-,TRBJ2-7,CASSLKGTQAEGQYF,TGTGCCAGCAGCTTAAAGGGGACGCAGGCCGAGGGGCAGTACTTC
many,TRBV6-5,TRBD1,TRBJ1-2,CASSRQGGGYTF,TGTGCCAGCAGCCGACAGGGAGGCGGCTACACCTTC
many,TRBV20-1,TRBD2,TRBJ2-1,CSANSGGFDEQFF,TGCAGTGCTAATAGCGGGGGTTTTGATGAGCAGTTCTTC
many,TRBV20-1,-,TRBJ1-1,CSASRGPMNTEAFF,TGCAGTGCTAGCCGGGGCCCTATGAACACTGAAGCTTTCTTT
many,TRBV29-1,-,TRBJ2-3,CSVEDREYTDTQYF,TGCAGCGTTGAAGACAGGGAATACACAGATACGCAGTATTTT